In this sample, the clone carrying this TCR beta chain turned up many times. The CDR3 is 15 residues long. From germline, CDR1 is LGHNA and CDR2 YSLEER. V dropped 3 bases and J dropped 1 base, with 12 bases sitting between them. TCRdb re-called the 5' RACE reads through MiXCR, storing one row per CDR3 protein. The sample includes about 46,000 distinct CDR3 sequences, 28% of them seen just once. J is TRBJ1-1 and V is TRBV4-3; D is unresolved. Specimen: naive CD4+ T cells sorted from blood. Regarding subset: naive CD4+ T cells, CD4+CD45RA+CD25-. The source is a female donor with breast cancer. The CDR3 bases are TGCGCCAGCAGCCAGACACCGGACGCGAACACTGAAGCTTTCTTT. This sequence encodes CASSQTPDANTEAFF.